The present entry profiles one TCR beta chain with its context. The data originate from a study of cytomegalovirus exposure and HLA in healthy donors. Method: immunoSEQ multiplex PCR; TCRdb's copy keeps in-frame clones and lacks some. The sample has approximately 160,000 clones, 86% seen once. V gave up 3 bases and J gave up 5 bases; unmatched junction bases: 9. CDR1 SGHVS and CDR2 FNYEAQ come from the germline V gene. The CDR3 sequence is 17 residues long. The sequencing sample was made of PBMCs. The chain has TRBV7-6 and TRBJ2-3; 12 nucleotides align to TRBD2. The sequence came from a woman aged 18-29 years in good health and CMV-seronegative. The CDR3: CASSLASGGAAGDTQYF. CDR3 DNA: TGTGCCAGCAGCTTGGCTAGCGGGGGGGCCGCTGGAGATACGCAGTATTTT.